This T cell receptor beta chain is drawn from a study of shared clonotypes between healthy human individuals. Looking at the study overall: For every donor, three CD4 naive, three CD4 memory, two CD8 naive and one CD8 memory plates were used. General study points: Four donors held approximately 4.5% of naive CD4 clonotypes in common. There were few donors, and this limited the genetic and exposure-history diversity represented.

Every subset had its genomic DNA shared out evenly among several immunoSEQ plates. Profiled with immunoSEQ multiplex PCR; TCRdb holds only in-frame clones, not every one. This repertoire shows some 2.1 million clones, roughly 93% found once; its top ten account for around 1.7%. This CDR3 comprises 17 residues. The V and J ends lost 5 bases and 2 bases respectively, with 19 bases between them. Germline V gene lookup returns CDR1 MNHEY and CDR2 SMNVEV (reference sequence). Regarding this clone: Its antigen is currently unknown.

Naive CD8 cells were CD45RO-negative, positively selected for CCR7, excluding terminally differentiated effector memory CD45RA+ cells. Sequencing used naive CD8+ T cells from PBMCs. The sequence came from a man between 18 and 35 years old in good health. Some clones in this sample may be carry-over from other donors' samples. This rearrangement joins TRBV27 to TRBJ1-3, with a possible D match to TRBD1 (6 bases). DNA of the CDR3: TGTGCCAGCAGTAAAAGGGGGGTCAGGGGAACTGGAAACACCATATATTTT. This codes for CASSKRGVRGTGNTIYF.